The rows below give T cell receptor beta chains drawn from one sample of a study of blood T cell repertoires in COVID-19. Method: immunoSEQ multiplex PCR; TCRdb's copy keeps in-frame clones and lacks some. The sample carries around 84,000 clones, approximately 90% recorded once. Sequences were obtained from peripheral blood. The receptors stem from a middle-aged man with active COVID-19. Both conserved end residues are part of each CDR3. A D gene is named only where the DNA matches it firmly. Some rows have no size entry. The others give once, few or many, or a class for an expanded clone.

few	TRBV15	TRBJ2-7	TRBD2	TGTGCCACCAGTACGCTAGCGGGAGCCCCCGAGCAGTACTTC	CATSTLAGAPEQYF
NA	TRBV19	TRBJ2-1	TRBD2	TGTGCCAGTAGTATATCGGGACTAGCGGGGGCTAATGAGCAGTTCTTC	CASSISGLAGANEQFF
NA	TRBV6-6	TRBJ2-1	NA	TGTGCCAGCAGTTATGAGGCGAGCTCCTACAATGAGCAGTTCTTC	CASSYEASSYNEQFF
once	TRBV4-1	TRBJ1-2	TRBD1	TGCGCCAGCAGCCAACCGGGACAGGCAATCTATGGCTACACCTTC	CASSQPGQAIYGYTF
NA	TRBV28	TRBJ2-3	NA	TGTGCCAGCAGGCTGATTGCGGGGAGAAGCGATACGCAGTATTTT	CASRLIAGRSDTQYF
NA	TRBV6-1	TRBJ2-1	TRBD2	TGTGCCAGCAGTGAGCTAGCGGGAGGCTACAATGAGCAGTTCTTC	CASSELAGGYNEQFF
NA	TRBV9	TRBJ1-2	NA	TGTGCCAGCAGCGATCCCTCCGGGGGTCCCTATTGCTACACCTTC	CASSDPSGGPYCYTF
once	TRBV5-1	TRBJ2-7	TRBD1	TGCGCCAGCAGCTTGGGACAGGGTAGATCCTACGAGCAGTACTTC	CASSLGQGRSYEQYF
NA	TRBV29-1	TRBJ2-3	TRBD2	TGCAGCGTTCCTAGCGGGAGCTCGGATACGCAGTATTTT	CSVPSGSSDTQYF
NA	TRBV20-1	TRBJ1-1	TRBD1	TGCAGTGCAAGTGACAGGGACACTGAAGCTTTCTTT	CSASDRDTEAFF
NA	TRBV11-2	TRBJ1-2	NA	TGTGCCAGCAGCCTCAGTACAGGGCCCTATGGCTACACCTTC	CASSLSTGPYGYTF
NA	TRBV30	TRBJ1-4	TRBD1	TGTGCCTGGTCGACAGGGGGGACCGAAAAACTGTTTTTT	CAWSTGGTEKLFF
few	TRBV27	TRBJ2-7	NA	TGTGCCAGCAGTGCGGGGACGGTCCCTGGATCCTACGAGCAGTACTTC	CASSAGTVPGSYEQYF
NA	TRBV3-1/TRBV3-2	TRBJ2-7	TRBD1	TGTGCCAGCAGCCAACGGACAGGGGGCCCCTACGAGCAGTACTTC	CASSQRTGGPYEQYF
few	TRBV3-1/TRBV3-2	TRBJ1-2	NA	TGTGCCAGCAGCCGCCCACGAGGGGGCTACACCTTC	CASSRPRGGYTF
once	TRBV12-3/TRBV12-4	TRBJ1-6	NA	TGTGCCAGCAGTTTAGCCGGGGGTTCACCCCTCCACTTT	CASSLAGGSPLHF
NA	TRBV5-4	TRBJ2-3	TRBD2	TGTGCCAGCAACAGCCGGGGGGGCCCAGATACGCAGTATTTT	CASNSRGGPDTQYF
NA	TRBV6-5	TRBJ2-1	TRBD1	TGTGCCAGCAGCGGGACAGGCCGCAATGAGCAGTTCTTC	CASSGTGRNEQFF
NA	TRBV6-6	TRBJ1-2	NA	TGTGCCAGCAACCAGGGTTTCGGCTACACCTTC	CASNQGFGYTF
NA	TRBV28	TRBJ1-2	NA	TGTGCCAGCAGTTCGGGGGGGACTTATGGCTACACCTTC	CASSSGGTYGYTF
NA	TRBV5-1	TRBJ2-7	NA	TGCGCCAGCAGCTTGGATGGTCTCCAGGGCCCTACGGGGCAGTACTTC	CASSLDGLQGPTGQYF
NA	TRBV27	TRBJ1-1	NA	TGTGCCAGCAGCCCCGCGGGGGGCAGAGGCACTGAAGCTTTCTTT	CASSPAGGRGTEAFF
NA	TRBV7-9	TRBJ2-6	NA	TGTGCCAGCAGCTCCCTTTACTCTGGGGCCAACGTCCTGACTTTC	CASSSLYSGANVLTF
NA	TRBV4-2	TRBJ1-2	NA	TGTGCCAGCAGCCAAGATGGTGAGACGGTCAGCGTTAATGGCTACACCTTC	CASSQDGETVSVNGYTF
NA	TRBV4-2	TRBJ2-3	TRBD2	TGTGCCAGCAGCCCGGGACTAGCGGGGGGAGTTACGCAGTATTTT	CASSPGLAGGVTQYF
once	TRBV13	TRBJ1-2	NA	TGTGCCAGCAGCGCCAGGATTAACTATGGCTACACCTTC	CASSARINYGYTF
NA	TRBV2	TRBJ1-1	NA	TGTGCCAGCAGTCTAAAGGTCAGAGGAGAAGCTTTCTTT	CASSLKVRGEAFF
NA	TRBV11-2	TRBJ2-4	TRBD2	TGTGCCAGCAGCCCAAGGACTAGCGGGGCCAAAAACATTCAGTACTTC	CASSPRTSGAKNIQYF
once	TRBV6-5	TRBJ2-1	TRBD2	TGTGCCAGCACCCTAGCGGGAAATACCTACAATGAGCAGTTCTTC	CASTLAGNTYNEQFF
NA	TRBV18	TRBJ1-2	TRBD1	TGTGCCAGCTCACCGGGACAGGACTACTATGGCTACACCTTC	CASSPGQDYYGYTF
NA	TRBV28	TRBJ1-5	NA	TGTGCCAGCAGTTTGAGGGTAATGAATAGCAATCAGCCCCAGCATTTT	CASSLRVMNSNQPQHF
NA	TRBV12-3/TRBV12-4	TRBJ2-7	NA	TGTGCCAGCAGTTCGCTCACCGGGAAGCAGTACTTC	CASSSLTGKQYF